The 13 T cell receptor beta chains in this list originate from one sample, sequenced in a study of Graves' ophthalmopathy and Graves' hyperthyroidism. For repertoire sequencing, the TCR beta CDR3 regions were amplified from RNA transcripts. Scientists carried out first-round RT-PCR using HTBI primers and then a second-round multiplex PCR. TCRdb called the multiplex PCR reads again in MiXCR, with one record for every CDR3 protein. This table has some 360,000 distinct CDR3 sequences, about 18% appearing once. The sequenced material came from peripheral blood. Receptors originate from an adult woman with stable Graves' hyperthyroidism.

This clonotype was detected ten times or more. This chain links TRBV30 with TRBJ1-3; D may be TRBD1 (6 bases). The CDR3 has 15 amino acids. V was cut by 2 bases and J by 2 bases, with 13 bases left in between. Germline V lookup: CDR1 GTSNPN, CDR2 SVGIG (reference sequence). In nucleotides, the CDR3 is TGTGCCTGGAGTCTCCTAAGGGGGGCTGGAAACACCATATATTTT. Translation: CAWSLLRGAGNTIYF.

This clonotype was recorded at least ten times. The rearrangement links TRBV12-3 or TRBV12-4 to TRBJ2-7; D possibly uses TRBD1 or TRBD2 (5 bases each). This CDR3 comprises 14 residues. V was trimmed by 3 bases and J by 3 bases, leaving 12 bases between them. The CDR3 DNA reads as TGTGCCAGCAGTTTTGGGGCGGGTTTCTACGAGCAGTACTTC. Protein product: CASSFGAGFYEQYF.

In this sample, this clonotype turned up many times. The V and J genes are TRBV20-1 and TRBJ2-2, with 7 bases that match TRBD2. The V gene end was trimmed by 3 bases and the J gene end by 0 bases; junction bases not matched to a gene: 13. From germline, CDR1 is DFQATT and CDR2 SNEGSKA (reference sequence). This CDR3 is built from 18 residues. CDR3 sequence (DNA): TGCAGTGCTAGTCCGGCGACTAGCAGTCCCGCGAACACCGGGGAGCTGTTTTTT. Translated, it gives CSASPATSSPANTGELFF.

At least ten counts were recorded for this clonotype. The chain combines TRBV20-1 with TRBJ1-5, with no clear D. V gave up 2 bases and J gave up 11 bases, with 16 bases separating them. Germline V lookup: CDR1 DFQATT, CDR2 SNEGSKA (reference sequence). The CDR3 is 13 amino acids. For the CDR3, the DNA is TGCAGTGCTAGAATTCCCACAACGGAGGCCCAGCATTTT. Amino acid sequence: CSARIPTTEAQHF.

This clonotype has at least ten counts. DNA for the CDR3: TGCGCCAGCAGCGTTGGGGGCGCGGATGGAAACACCATATATTTT. Amino acid sequence: CASSVGGADGNTIYF. This chain joins TRBV5-1 and TRBJ1-3, with D possibly being TRBD1 (6 bases). Germline V gene lookup returns CDR1 SGHRS and CDR2 YFSETQ. The V end was cut by 4 bases, the J end by 3 bases, with 14 bases between. The length of the CDR3 is 15 residues. Supplemented by reference TRBV5-1 and TRBJ1-3, the full variable domain reads KAGVTQTPRYLIKTRGQQVTLSCSPISGHRSVSWYQQTPGQGLQFLFEYFSETQRNKGNFPGRFSGRQFSNSRSEMNVSTLELGDSALYLCASSVGGADGNTIYFGEGSWLTVV.

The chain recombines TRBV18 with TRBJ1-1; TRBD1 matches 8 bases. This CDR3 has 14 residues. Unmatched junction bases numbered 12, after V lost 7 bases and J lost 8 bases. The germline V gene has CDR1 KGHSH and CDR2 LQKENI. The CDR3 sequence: CASFEGEGQVEAFF. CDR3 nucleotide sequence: TGTGCCAGCTTTGAGGGTGAGGGACAGGTGGAAGCTTTCTTT.

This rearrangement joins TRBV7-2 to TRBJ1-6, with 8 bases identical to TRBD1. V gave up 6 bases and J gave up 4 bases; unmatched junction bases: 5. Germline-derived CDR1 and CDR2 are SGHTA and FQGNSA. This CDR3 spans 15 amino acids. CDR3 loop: CASRQGQVYNSPLHF. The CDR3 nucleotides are TGTGCCAGCAGACAGGGACAGGTTTATAATTCACCCCTCCACTTT.

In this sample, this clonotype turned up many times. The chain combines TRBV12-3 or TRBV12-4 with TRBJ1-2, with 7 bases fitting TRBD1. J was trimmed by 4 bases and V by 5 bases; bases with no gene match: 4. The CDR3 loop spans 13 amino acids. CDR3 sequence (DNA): TGTGCCAGCAGTCGACAGGGAGGCTATGGCTACACCTTC. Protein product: CASSRQGGYGYTF.

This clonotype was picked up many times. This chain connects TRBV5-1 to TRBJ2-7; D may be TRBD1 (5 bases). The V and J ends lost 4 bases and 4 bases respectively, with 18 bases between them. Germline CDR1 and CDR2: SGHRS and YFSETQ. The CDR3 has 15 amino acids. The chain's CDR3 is CASSARTGKGYEQYF. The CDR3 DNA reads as TGCGCCAGCAGCGCCCGGACGGGCAAGGGGTACGAGCAGTACTTC.

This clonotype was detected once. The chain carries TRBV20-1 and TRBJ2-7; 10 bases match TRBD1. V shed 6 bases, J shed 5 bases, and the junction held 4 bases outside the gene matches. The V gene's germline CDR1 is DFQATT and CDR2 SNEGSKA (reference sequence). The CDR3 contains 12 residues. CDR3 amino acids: CSAKDRGDEQYF. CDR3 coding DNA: TGCAGTGCCAAGGACAGGGGGGACGAGCAGTACTTC.

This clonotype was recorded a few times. CDR3 region: CASSQLTGFMNTEAFF. The CDR3 DNA is TGTGCCAGCTCCCAGTTGACAGGCTTCATGAACACTGAAGCTTTCTTT. V is TRBV18 and J is TRBJ1-1, with D perhaps TRBD1 (6 bases). The CDR3 is 16 residues long. Germline CDR1 and CDR2: KGHSH and LQKENI. V was clipped by 6 bases and J by 0 bases, with 17 bases between them.

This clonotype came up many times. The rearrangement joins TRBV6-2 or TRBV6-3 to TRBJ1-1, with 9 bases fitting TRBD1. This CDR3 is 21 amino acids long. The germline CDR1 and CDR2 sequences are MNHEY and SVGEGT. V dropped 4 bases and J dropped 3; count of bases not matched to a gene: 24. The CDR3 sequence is CASSSTRFYGTGFNSDTEAFF. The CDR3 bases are TGTGCCAGCAGTTCTACCCGATTCTATGGGACAGGGTTTAATTCGGACACTGAAGCTTTCTTT.

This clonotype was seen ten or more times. As DNA, the CDR3 is TGCAGTGCTAGTTTGCCGGGACCAAGCTCCTACGAGCAGTACTTC. As protein: CSASLPGPSSYEQYF. The chain joins TRBV20-1 to TRBJ2-7, with D perhaps assigned TRBD1 or TRBD2 (5 bases each). V shed 3 bases and J shed 0 bases, with 15 bases lying between them. This CDR3 is 15 amino acids long. Germline V lookup: CDR1 DFQATT, CDR2 SNEGSKA (reference sequence).